These 9 T cell receptor beta chains share one sample of origin, sequenced in a study of blood T cells in healthy people across ages. Primed by a sample-barcoded 5' primer and a J-beta primer mix, a second PCR proceeded for about 7 to 11 cycles. MiXCR, run by TCRdb on the 5' RACE reads, gives a single entry per CDR3 protein. The sample comprises 2 million or so distinct CDR3 sequences, around 50% of which are singletons, and less than 2.5% rests with the top ten. The sequencing sample was made of blood. The source of these receptors is a woman between 40 and 55 years old in good health.

This clonotype was seen more than once but under ten times. The chain joins TRBV12-3 or TRBV12-4 to TRBJ2-3, with a possible D match to TRBD2 (5 bases). V dropped 5 bases and J dropped 3 bases, with 18 bases sitting between them. The CDR3 is 16 amino acids. DNA for the CDR3: TGTGCCAGCAGTCCCCCGGTCCGGGGAGCAACAGATACGCAGTATTTT. Translating gives CASSPPVRGATDTQYF.

This chain links TRBV27 with TRBJ1-2; perhaps TRBD1 as D (5 bases). This CDR3 comprises 15 residues. Germline loops: CDR1 MNHEY, CDR2 SMNVEV (reference sequence). The V and J ends lost 0 bases and 8 bases respectively, with 16 bases between them. Here the CDR3 reads CASSLSKSGGRGYTF. CDR3 bases: TGTGCCAGCAGTTTATCCAAGTCTGGGGGGAGAGGCTACACCTTC.

This clonotype has a single count. The CDR3 ends on some other residue instead of the conserved phenylalanine or tryptophan, so this is likely a read error. The V call is TRBV20-1, the J call TRBJ2-7; 9 positions agree with TRBD1. The J call is doubtful: the DNA matches TRBJ2-5 better. The CDR3 has 15 amino acids. Germline V CDR1 and CDR2: DFQATT, SNEGSKA (reference sequence). CDR3 loop: CSASSGTGTQETQYL. The CDR3 DNA is TGCAGTGCTAGCAGCGGGACAGGGACTCAAGAGACCCAGTACTTA.

This chain connects TRBV7-2 to TRBJ1-4; D not certain. Germline CDR1 reads SGHTA; CDR2 reads FQGNSA. V shed 2 bases and J shed 0 bases, with 13 bases lying between them. The CDR3 has 17 residues. The DNA of the CDR3 is TGTGCCAGCAGCTTATTTGGCAGACAAGCAACTAATGAAAAACTGTTTTTT. It is translated as CASSLFGRQATNEKLFF.

The V gene is TRBV7-2, the J gene TRBJ2-5; the match to TRBD1 covers 7 bases. The CDR3 spans 15 residues. The V gene end was trimmed by 2 bases and the J gene end by 11 bases; junction bases not matched to a gene: 14. Germline CDR1 reads SGHTA; CDR2 reads FQGNSA. The CDR3 spells CASSLYGDSRNEQYF. In nucleotides, the CDR3 is TGTGCCAGCAGCTTATACGGGGACAGCCGAAATGAGCAGTACTTC.

The CDR3 nucleotides read TGTGCCAGGGTAACCGGGACAAGGACCCTAGCCAAAAACATTCAGTACTTC. Translating gives CARVTGTRTLAKNIQYF. The rearrangement uses TRBV6-4 and TRBJ2-4; TRBD1 might be the D (6 bases). The V end was cut by 9 bases, the J end by 0 bases, with 21 bases between. CDR3 length: 17 residues. The V gene's germline CDR1 is MRHNA and CDR2 SNTAGT.

The V gene is TRBV7-3, the J gene TRBJ2-6, with D possibly TRBD1 on 6 matching bases. The CDR3 contains 19 residues. Germline CDR1 is SGHTA and CDR2 is FQGTGA. Trimming took 5 bases from V and 0 from J, leaving 20 bases between them. This CDR3 reads CASSPRQVGLYSGANVLTF. DNA of the CDR3: TGTGCCAGCAGCCCTCGACAGGTGGGCTTATACTCTGGGGCCAACGTCCTGACTTTC.

The sample holds a few counts of this clonotype. The CDR3 coding sequence is TGTGCCACCAGCGGCCGGGGGCCGAGCACAGATACGCAGTATTTT. Its translation is CATSGRGPSTDTQYF. V and J are TRBV15 and TRBJ2-3, with D perhaps TRBD1 or TRBD2 (6 bases each). Germline V gives CDR1 LNHNV, CDR2 YYDKDF (reference sequence). V gave up 5 bases and J gave up 0 bases, with 12 bases separating them. The CDR3 length is 15 residues.

Here the CDR3 reads CSGPAGGGSSYNEQFF. The CDR3 nucleotides read TGCAGTGGACCAGCGGGGGGCGGAAGCTCCTACAATGAGCAGTTCTTC. The chain uses TRBV20-1 and TRBJ2-1, with 9 nucleotides matching TRBD2. V was clipped by 7 bases and J by 0 bases; unmatched bases: 10. Germline values: CDR1 DFQATT, CDR2 SNEGSKA (reference sequence). This CDR3 contains 16 residues.